The present T cell receptor (beta chain) was sequenced within a study of OX40 agonist ivuxolimab in advanced cancers. Profiled with immunoSEQ multiplex PCR; TCRdb holds only in-frame clones, not every one. The table includes about 44,000 clones, approximately 90% detected once. The CDR3 is made up of 16 amino acids. V was pared by 3 bases and J by 2 bases, with 15 bases between. Looked up from germline, CDR1 is SGHAT and CDR2 is FQNNGV. V and J are TRBV11-2 and TRBJ2-3; D may match TRBD1 or TRBD2 (5 bases each). Sequenced material: CD4+ or CD8+ T cells sorted from blood, taken in a trial of the OX40 agonist ivuxolimab. This clonotype was sampled from an adult with an advanced solid tumor such as melanoma, head and neck, liver or kidney cancer. The CDR3 region is CASSFRDLGPTDTQYF. CDR3 DNA sequence: TGTGCCAGCAGCTTTAGGGACCTGGGACCCACAGATACGCAGTATTTT.